This TCR beta chain was captured in a study of post-analysis software for immune sequencing data. CDR1 is SGHKS, CDR2 YYEKEE, per germline (reference sequence). The CDR3 is 17 amino acids. Trimming stripped 3 bases from V and 0 bases from J, with 16 bases between. Study-level findings and limits: Significantly lower normalized Chao1 diversity was seen in multiple sclerosis patients than in controls. The study found TRBV5-6, TRBV5-1 and TRBV20-1 among a handful of TRBV segments more frequent in patients than controls. Clustering by F measure revealed strong co-clustering among samples prepared together in one batch.

cDNA libraries for TCR beta contained unique molecular identifiers. Input of roughly 0.9 to 11 million T cells yielded roughly 530,000 cDNA molecules. TCRdb reprocessed the PCR reads via MiXCR and lists one record per CDR3 protein. The profile shows about 540,000 distinct CDR3 sequences, less than 40% of them singletons. Of note for this clonotype: Its antigen remains unidentified.

The J gene is TRBJ2-1, the V gene TRBV5-5; D may be TRBD1 (6 bases). The sequencing input was blood. This TCR was recovered from a girl under 18 with multiple sclerosis. CDR3: CASSWTVPRSSYNEQFF. CDR3 coding DNA: TGTGCCAGCAGCTGGACAGTCCCTCGTAGCTCCTACAATGAGCAGTTCTTC.